This is a list of T cell receptor beta chains from one sample in a study of Graves' ophthalmopathy and Graves' hyperthyroidism. TCRdb independently ran MiXCR on the multiplex PCR reads; one entry per CDR3 protein. Of 600,000 to 950,000 distinct CDR3 sequences in the sample, about 44% were seen once. Source material: peripheral blood. The receptors shown here come from an adult man with Graves' ophthalmopathy. CDR3s include the opening cysteine and the closing phenylalanine or tryptophan. A D gene is named only where the DNA matches it firmly. Clone size is given for some rows only: seen once, a few or many times, or a class if the clone is expanded.

V: TRBV25-1
size: many
D: NA
J: TRBJ1-6
CDR3: CASSELGQSPLHF
DNA: TGTGCCAGCAGTGAATTAGGACAGTCGCCCCTCCACTTT

V: TRBV11-2
size: once
D: NA
J: TRBJ2-5
CDR3: CASGFDLQETQYF
DNA: TGTGCCAGCGGCTTCGATTTACAAGAGACCCAGTACTTC

V: TRBV29-1
size: many
D: NA
J: TRBJ2-2
CDR3: CSVRRGGSNTGELFF
DNA: TGCAGCGTCCGTCGGGGAGGATCAAACACCGGGGAGCTGTTTTTT

V: TRBV12-3/TRBV12-4
size: few
D: TRBD1
J: TRBJ2-7
CDR3: CASRPSGGAYEQYF
DNA: TGTGCCAGCAGACCATCAGGGGGAGCCTACGAGCAGTACTTC

V: TRBV29-1
size: NA
D: NA
J: TRBJ1-2
CDR3: CSVWRASGDYGYTF
DNA: TGCAGCGTTTGGCGGGCGTCCGGGGACTATGGCTACACCTTC

V: TRBV7-2
size: NA
D: TRBD1
J: TRBJ1-2
CDR3: CASSLRTGGDCGYTF
DNA: TGTGCCAGCAGCTTGCGGACAGGGGGCGACTGTGGCTACACCTTC

V: TRBV7-9
size: many
D: NA
J: TRBJ1-1
CDR3: CASSTRANTEAFF
DNA: TGTGCCAGCAGCACCAGGGCAAACACTGAAGCTTTCTTT

V: TRBV6-6
size: few
D: NA
J: TRBJ1-5
CDR3: CASSERAGGNQPQHF
DNA: TGTGCCAGCAGTGAACGGGCGGGGGGCAATCAGCCCCAGCATTTT

V: TRBV20-1
size: NA
D: NA
J: TRBJ2-7
CDR3: CSARGAGQAASYEQYF
DNA: TGCAGTGCTAGGGGGGCAGGGCAGGCGGCCTCCTACGAGCAGTACTTC

V: TRBV25-1
size: NA
D: NA
J: TRBJ1-3
CDR3: CASREHSGNTIYF
DNA: TGTGCCAGCAGGGAACACTCTGGAAACACCATATATTTT

V: TRBV24-1
size: once
D: TRBD1
J: TRBJ1-5
CDR3: CASSDTGTGNQPQHF
DNA: TGTGCCAGCAGTGACACAGGGACAGGCAATCAGCCCCAGCATTTT

V: TRBV25-1
size: once
D: NA
J: TRBJ2-6
CDR3: CASSQQAVLTF
DNA: TGTGCCAGCAGTCAACAGGCCGTCCTGACTTTC

V: TRBV9
size: many
D: NA
J: TRBJ2-2
CDR3: CASSPRTSSSGELFF
DNA: TGTGCCAGCAGCCCCCGGACCAGCAGCTCCGGGGAGCTGTTTTTT

V: TRBV19
size: NA
D: TRBD1
J: TRBJ2-3
CDR3: CASSPRTGGADTQYF
DNA: TGTGCGAGTAGTCCTCGGACAGGGGGCGCGGATACGCAGTATTTT

V: TRBV6-1
size: NA
D: NA
J: TRBJ1-1
CDR3: CASELGRGSTEAFF
DNA: TGTGCCAGCGAATTAGGCAGGGGTAGCACTGAAGCTTTCTTT

V: TRBV2
size: NA
D: NA
J: TRBJ2-6
CDR3: CASSEVRGVGANVLTF
DNA: TGTGCCAGCAGTGAGGTTCGAGGGGTCGGGGCCAACGTCCTGACTTTC

V: TRBV7-9
size: few
D: NA
J: TRBJ2-2
CDR3: CASSLAYGVPGELFF
DNA: TGTGCCAGCAGCTTAGCTTACGGGGTCCCCGGGGAGCTGTTTTTT

V: TRBV2
size: few
D: NA
J: TRBJ2-2
CDR3: CASSVRATNTGELFF
DNA: TGTGCCAGCAGTGTACGAGCTACGAACACCGGGGAGCTGTTTTTT

V: TRBV29-1
size: NA
D: NA
J: TRBJ1-2
CDR3: CSVETPGNYGYTF
DNA: TGCAGCGTTGAAACCCCCGGGAACTATGGCTACACCTTC

V: TRBV7-2
size: many
D: NA
J: TRBJ2-2
CDR3: CASSLVSGELFF
DNA: TGTGCCAGCAGCTTAGTGTCCGGGGAGCTGTTTTTT

V: TRBV6-5
size: NA
D: NA
J: TRBJ2-7
CDR3: CASSYRQINHEQYF
DNA: TGTGCCAGCAGTTACCGACAAATTAACCACGAGCAGTACTTC

V: TRBV7-2
size: many
D: NA
J: TRBJ1-2
CDR3: CASSLGAAYGYTF
DNA: TGTGCCAGCAGCTTAGGGGCAGCCTATGGCTACACCTTC

V: TRBV10-3
size: NA
D: TRBD2
J: TRBJ2-5
CDR3: CAISDSIPGLAGVVVETQYF
DNA: TGTGCCATCAGTGATTCTATCCCGGGACTAGCGGGAGTAGTGGTGGAGACCCAGTACTTC

V: TRBV7-9
size: few
D: NA
J: TRBJ2-6
CDR3: CASSLGGWGYTAHSGANVLTF
DNA: TGTGCCAGCAGCTTAGGGGGTTGGGGTTACACAGCGCACTCTGGGGCCAACGTCCTGACTTTC

V: TRBV2
size: many
D: NA
J: TRBJ1-6
CDR3: CASITPGSSPLHF
DNA: TGTGCCAGCATCACCCCCGGGAGCTCACCCCTCCACTTT

V: TRBV10-3
size: few
D: NA
J: TRBJ1-4
CDR3: CASSGRSRVGRRTNEKLFF
DNA: TGTGCCAGCAGTGGGCGGAGCAGGGTCGGTAGAAGGACTAATGAAAAACTGTTTTTT

V: TRBV19
size: NA
D: TRBD1
J: TRBJ2-5
CDR3: CASTRTGAPHQETQYF
DNA: TGTGCCAGTACCCGGACAGGGGCACCCCACCAAGAGACCCAGTACTTC

V: TRBV2
size: many
D: TRBD1
J: TRBJ2-2
CDR3: CASSGNRGEAGELFF
DNA: TGTGCCAGCAGCGGGAACAGGGGTGAAGCCGGGGAGCTGTTTTTT

V: TRBV7-2
size: few
D: NA
J: TRBJ2-3
CDR3: CASSPRLGDTQYF
DNA: TGTGCCAGCAGCCCCAGGCTAGGTGATACGCAGTATTTT

V: TRBV6-4
size: NA
D: NA
J: TRBJ1-6
CDR3: CASSDNPNSPLHF
DNA: TGTGCCAGCAGTGACAACCCTAATTCACCCCTCCACTTT

V: TRBV9
size: NA
D: TRBD2
J: TRBJ2-2
CDR3: CASSFGGTTGELFF
DNA: TGTGCCAGCAGTTTCGGGGGGACCACCGGGGAGCTGTTTTTT

V: TRBV20-1
size: NA
D: NA
J: TRBJ1-4
CDR3: CSARHSLRDEKLFF
DNA: TGCAGTGCTAGACATTCCTTAAGGGATGAAAAACTGTTTTTT

V: TRBV7-3
size: NA
D: NA
J: TRBJ2-3
CDR3: CASSYRDRDTQYF
DNA: TGTGCCAGCAGCTACCGGGACCGTGATACGCAGTATTTT

V: TRBV24-1
size: many
D: TRBD1
J: TRBJ1-5
CDR3: CATSDLAGTGDQPQHF
DNA: TGTGCCACCAGTGATTTAGCCGGGACAGGGGATCAGCCCCAGCATTTT

V: TRBV6-1
size: few
D: NA
J: TRBJ1-1
CDR3: CASSVRVSVDTEAFF
DNA: TGTGCCAGCAGTGTTCGGGTTAGTGTGGACACTGAAGCTTTCTTT

V: TRBV2
size: many
D: NA
J: TRBJ1-4
CDR3: CASREPGRNEKLFF
DNA: TGTGCCAGCAGAGAACCGGGCCGCAATGAAAAACTGTTTTTT

V: TRBV20-1
size: few
D: TRBD1
J: TRBJ2-2
CDR3: CSAKQGAGELFF
DNA: TGCAGTGCTAAACAGGGGGCCGGGGAGCTGTTTTTT

V: TRBV20-1
size: many
D: TRBD1
J: TRBJ1-2
CDR3: CSAGGAGGNYGYTF
DNA: TGCAGTGCTGGGGGGGCAGGGGGCAACTATGGCTACACCTTC